This T cell receptor (beta chain) was captured in a study of T cells in Graves' hyperthyroidism and ophthalmopathy. V lost 3 bases to trimming and J lost 7 bases, with 16 bases between them. The CDR3 is 14 residues long. From germline, CDR1 is DFQATT and CDR2 SNEGSKA (reference sequence). The authors obtained PBMCs from about 9 ml of fresh peripheral blood. This clonotype showed up many times. What was amplified from RNA transcripts were TCR beta CDR3 regions. A set of HTBI primers served as the primers for a first-round RT-PCR of the TCR CDR3. TCRdb re-called the multiplex PCR reads with MiXCR, one entry per CDR3 protein. The data show around 530,000 distinct CDR3 sequences, about 15% seen once.

The chain has TRBV20-1 and TRBJ2-1; D is unresolved. This receptor was obtained from a woman younger than 30 with Graves' ophthalmopathy. The sample comprised blood. The CDR3 nucleotides read TGCAGTGCTAGGATTCAAGGATTGCAGAATGAGCAGTTCTTC. Translation gives CSARIQGLQNEQFF.